The entry that follows covers one T cell receptor beta chain sequence. The antigen this receptor binds is unknown. Relative to germline, V is missing 4 bases and J is missing 4 bases, with 21 bases of the junction outside any gene match. The CDR3 spans 21 residues, from the cysteine through the phenylalanine. Only the CDR3 portion is preserved as DNA: 63 bases, with reading frame beginning at the first base. For CDR1 and CDR2, the germline V gene lists SGHVS and FQNEAQ. This sample is part of a study of cytomegalovirus exposure and HLA in healthy donors (dated by TCRdb to the late 2010s). For the study in its entirety: An earlier analysis of roughly 500 of the donors reported 250 to 350 Gb of sequence data and more than 90 million unique TCR beta sequences from about 200 million T cells. Around 320 gigabases of sequencing data and approximately 85 million unique TCR sequences were included in an early release covering under 650 HLA-typed donors. Of the roughly 410 genotyped donors, approximately 80% were placed in the genetic ancestry cluster associated with self-reported Caucasian donors. The study aimed to test whether cataloging public T cell receptors could reveal signatures of past pathogen exposure. The T cell repertoires of several hundred subjects were profiled by immunosequencing and related to cytomegalovirus serostatus. Along with the approximately 650-subject first cohort, a separate validation cohort of around 110 different subjects was used. The study combined high-throughput TCR immunosequencing, statistical association of individual TCRs with disease status, and machine learning to predict cytomegalovirus infection status. To study patterns of TCR occurrence, a later analysis re-analyzed previously published TCR beta repertoires from around 670 donors and added high-resolution HLA genotyping. The later analysis used no new phenotypic data to find candidate immune exposures, relying instead on TCR beta sequences and their occurrence across donors. An earlier analysis of more than 450 of the donors used high-throughput TCR beta sequencing to judge whether each TCR beta V gene segment behaved as functional or pseudogenic. Donor age, sex, ethnicity and CMV serostatus were compiled together with the repertoire data. Genome-wide SNP genotypes for about 65% of the roughly 670 donors were used in a later genetic analysis, which treated that subset as a discovery cohort. All discovery cohort repertoires had been generated on a single sequencing platform. HLA typing included class I and class II loci at four-digit resolution. Typing coverage differed by locus: A, B, C, DRB1 and DQB1 were typed in roughly 620-640 donors, DQA1 in roughly 510, DPA1 in 606, and DPB1 in around 440. Several DR-DQ haplotypes were treated as single units for association and clustering because of strong linkage in the cohort. Across about 380 genotyped donors of the cohort, an average of about 240,000 unique TCR beta nucleotide sequences per donor were sequenced, and 15% to 20% of those sequences were non-productive. What the research found in general, with its limitations: The study gave a list of under 200 TCR beta chains associated with cytomegalovirus. The presence/absence analyses assumed that sequencing depth was roughly uniform across donors, and that assumption may not be true. In an earlier analysis of 587 of the donors, most TCR beta V segments were observed in productive rearrangements about 87% or about 30% of the time, broadly matching IMGT annotations. Some IMGT-functional V segments, including TRBV6-2 and TRBV6-3, could not be told apart with the 87-base-pair reads, so those segments were excluded. In a later analysis, 16,951 TCR beta sequences were associated with specific HLA alleles at a false discovery rate of 0.05. Most TCR sequences were observed very rarely across donors, whereas some public TCRs were present in many individuals. The authors suggested that the approach could potentially be generalized to other disease states and immunological phenotypes. In both the original and validation cohorts, the classifier was reported to diagnose cytomegalovirus status with high specificity and sensitivity. Correlated functional status among segregating V segments might be attributable to linkage disequilibrium, but an unknown experimental factor could not be ruled out. Because HLA typing was missing for some donors at each locus, association tests included only the typed subset. A later analysis found that HLA-associated TCR beta chains were more clonally expanded and had lower generation probabilities than equally common non-associated chains. Compared with the approximately 700-donor mean, donors in an Asian-associated ancestry cluster had fewer N-insertions in productive TCRs, according to a later genetic analysis. In vitro tests confirmed that a few of the cytomegalovirus-associated TCR beta chains recognize cytomegalovirus antigens. According to a later analysis, TCR association rates differed among HLA loci, with DRB1 alleles showing the most associated TCRs and HLA-C alleles showing the fewest. The only immune exposure information available for the cohort was CMV serostatus. A later analysis reported that several top co-occurrence clusters appeared linked to parvovirus B19, influenza, CMV and Epstein-Barr virus. V-gene and J-gene trimming of TCR beta chains was associated with a missense DCLRE1C variant in a later genetic analysis, and the association was replicated in an independent cohort. A further reported finding was that TCR beta sequences accurately predicted the HLA-A and HLA-B alleles for most subjects in the first cohort. When HLA alleles, especially DR and DQ, strongly co-occurred, TCR associations were difficult to assign to individual alleles. A group of highly shared sequence variants was considered likely to be a technical artifact of the sequencing pipeline. This cohort had only TCR beta chains sequenced, and the lack of alpha or paired-chain data limited which features could be detected. The earlier analysis of approximately 560 of the donors excluded about 16 rarely observed V segments, including chromosome 9 orphons, because counts were too low. According to a later analysis, most CMV-associated TCR beta chains appeared to be HLA-restricted, and the HLA associations seemed to be driven largely by CMV exposure.

Library generation was performed with the immunoSEQ multiplex PCR assay. For the multiplex PCR, a mixture combining 60 forward primers for TCR Vbeta segments and 13 reverse primers for TCR Jbeta segments was used. Amplification of the CDR3 region of rearranged TCR beta genes was performed with a multiplex PCR assay on genomic DNA. Amplified TCR beta libraries were sequenced as 87-base-pair reads on the Illumina HiSeq System. The original pipeline was this. A later analysis counted approximately 74 million unique TCR beta chains across the 600 to 850 repertoires, and 10 million to 12 million of these chains were shared by at least two donors. To remove PCR and sequencing errors, raw reads were error-corrected and collapsed into unique sequences using a nearest-neighbor algorithm that merged closely related sequences. V, D and J gene segments were assigned by aligning CDR3 sequences to IMGT reference sequences. For a sequence to be retained, a match of at least six nucleotides was required to both a V gene segment and a J gene segment. A rearrangement was called productive if the CDR3 had no stop codons and remained in frame with V and J, and every other rearrangement was called non-productive. Following IMGT convention, CDR3 was defined as the stretch from the second conserved V-encoded cysteine up to the conserved J-encoded phenylalanine. The earlier analysis of 450 to 750 of the donors excluded any sequence lacking an unambiguous match to a single V gene segment. In an earlier analysis of some 590 of the donors, V segments were called functional above 56.7% productive rearrangements and were called segregating when the between-donor standard deviation exceeded 5%. A statistical classification framework was developed to diagnose cytomegalovirus status using the catalog of TCR beta chain sequences. A later analysis assigned V and J genes by comparing TCR nucleotide sequences with IMGT/GENE-DB human TR gene sequences. The TCRdist pipeline was used in a later analysis to assign CDR3 sequences and most-parsimonious VDJ recombination scenarios. In a later analysis, every TCR beta chain was defined by the combination of its CDR3 amino acid sequence and its V-gene family, and reads without a unique V-gene family were dropped. To address suspected cross-contamination and a sequencing artifact, a later analysis removed a few hundred highly shared, low-generation-probability nucleotide sequences. In a later analysis, a clonal expansion index was calculated for each public chain from normalized within-repertoire ranks of inferred template counts. In a later analysis, generation probabilities were computed with a VDJ recombination model fitted to out-of-frame rearrangements, and the resulting probabilities were checked against IGoR. A later analysis scored TCR-TCR, TCR-HLA and TCR-CMV co-occurrence with hypergeometric tests, applying a repertoire-size bias correction to TCR pairs. A later analysis estimated false discovery rates by permuting HLA or CMV assignments 20 times. In a later analysis, co-occurring TCRs were grouped with DBSCAN, and TCRdist sequence similarity was added when clustering was performed within HLA-allele-positive subsets. For co-occurrence clustering, repertoires with fewer than 30,000 or more than 120,000 public chains were excluded, along with a handful of repertoires with anomalous nucleotide sharing. Held by TCRdb, this immuneACCESS table contains in-frame sequences only and omits some clones. Under half of the omission traces to an unresolved V gene where checked; the cause of the rest is unknown. V and J calls and clone size are those listed in that table; D and trimming were worked out from the DNA. The table held for this sample gives 180,000 or so clones. The leading ten clones occupy around 0.74% of the sample.

The cohort comprised under 700 healthy bone marrow donors. All cohort members were sampled while nominally healthy, although unrecorded immune exposures were likely present. The donor tested CMV seronegative and was one of the 352 seronegative cohort members. Each donor provided a peripheral blood sample, and peripheral blood mononuclear cells were used for TCR beta sequencing. Genomic DNA extraction from the blood cell samples was performed with the Qiagen DNeasy Blood Extraction Kit. Material for sequencing was PBMCs. This receptor chain uses TRBV7-8 and TRBJ2-3, and TRBD1 matches 12 of the central bases. This TCR came from a boy aged 10-17 years in good health and CMV-seronegative. The base sequence is TGTGCCAGCAGCTCCCCTGGGGGACAGGGGGCCCTGTTGGTGCTTGCAGATACGCAGTATTTT. It encodes CASSSPGGQGALLVLADTQYF.